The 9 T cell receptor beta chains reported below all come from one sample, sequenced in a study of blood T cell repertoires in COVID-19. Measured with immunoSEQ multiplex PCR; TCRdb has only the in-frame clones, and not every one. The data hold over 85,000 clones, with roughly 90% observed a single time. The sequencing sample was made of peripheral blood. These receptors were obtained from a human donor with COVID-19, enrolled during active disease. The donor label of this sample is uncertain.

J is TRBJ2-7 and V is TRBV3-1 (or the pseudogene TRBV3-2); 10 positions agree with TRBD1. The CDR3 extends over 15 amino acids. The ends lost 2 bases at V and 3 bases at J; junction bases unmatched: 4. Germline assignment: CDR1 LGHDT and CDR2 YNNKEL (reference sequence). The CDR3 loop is CASSQLRDRGYEQYF. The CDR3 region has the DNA TGTGCCAGCAGCCAACTCCGGGACAGGGGCTACGAGCAGTACTTC.

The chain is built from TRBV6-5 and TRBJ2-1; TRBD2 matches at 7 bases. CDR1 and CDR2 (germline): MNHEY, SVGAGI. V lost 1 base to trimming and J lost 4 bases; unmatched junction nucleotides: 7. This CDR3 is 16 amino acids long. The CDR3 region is CASSYFDGGFYNEQFF. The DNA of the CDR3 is TGTGCCAGCAGTTACTTTGACGGGGGGTTTTACAATGAGCAGTTCTTC.

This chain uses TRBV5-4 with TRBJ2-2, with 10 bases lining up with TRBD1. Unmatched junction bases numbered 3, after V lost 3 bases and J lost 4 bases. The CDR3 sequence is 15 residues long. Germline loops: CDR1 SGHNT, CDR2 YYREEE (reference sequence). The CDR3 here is CASSWGTGATGELFF. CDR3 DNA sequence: TGTGCCAGCAGCTGGGGGACAGGGGCCACCGGGGAGCTGTTTTTT.

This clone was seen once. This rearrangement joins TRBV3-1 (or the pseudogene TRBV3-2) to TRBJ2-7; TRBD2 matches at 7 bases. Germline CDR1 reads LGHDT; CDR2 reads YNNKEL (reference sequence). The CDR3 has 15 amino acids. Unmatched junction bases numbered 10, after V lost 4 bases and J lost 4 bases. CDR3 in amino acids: CASSPLGAGLYEQYF. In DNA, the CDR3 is TGTGCCAGCAGCCCCCTTGGAGCGGGGTTATACGAGCAGTACTTC.

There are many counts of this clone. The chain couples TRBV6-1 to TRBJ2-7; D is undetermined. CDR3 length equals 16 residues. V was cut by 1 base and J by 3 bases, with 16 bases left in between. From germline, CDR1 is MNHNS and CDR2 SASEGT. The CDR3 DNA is TGTGCCAGCAGTGAAGGCCTCGTCCGGAGCAACTACGAGCAGTACTTC. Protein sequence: CASSEGLVRSNYEQYF.

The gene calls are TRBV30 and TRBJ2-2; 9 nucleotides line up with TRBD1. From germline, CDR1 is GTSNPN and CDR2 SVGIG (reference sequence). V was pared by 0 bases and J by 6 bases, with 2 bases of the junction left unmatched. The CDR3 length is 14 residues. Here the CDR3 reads CAWSVRTGAGELFF. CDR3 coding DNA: TGTGCCTGGAGTGTACGGACAGGGGCCGGGGAGCTGTTTTTT.

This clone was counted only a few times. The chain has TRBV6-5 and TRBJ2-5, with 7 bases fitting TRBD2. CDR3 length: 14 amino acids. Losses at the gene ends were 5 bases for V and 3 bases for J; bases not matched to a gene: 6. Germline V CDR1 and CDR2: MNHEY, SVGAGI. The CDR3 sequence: CASSPEGREETQYF. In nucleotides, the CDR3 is TGTGCCAGCAGTCCGGAGGGGAGGGAAGAGACCCAGTACTTC.

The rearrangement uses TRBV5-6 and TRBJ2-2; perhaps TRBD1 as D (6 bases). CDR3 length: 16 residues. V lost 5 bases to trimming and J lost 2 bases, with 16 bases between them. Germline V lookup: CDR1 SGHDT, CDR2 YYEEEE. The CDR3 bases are TGTGCCAGCAGTTTTGCCGCAGGGGTTAACACCGGGGAGCTGTTTTTT. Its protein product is CASSFAAGVNTGELFF.

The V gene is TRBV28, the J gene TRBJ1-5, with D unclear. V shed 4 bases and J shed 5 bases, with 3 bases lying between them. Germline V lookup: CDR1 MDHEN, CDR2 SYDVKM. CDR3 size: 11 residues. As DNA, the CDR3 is TGTGCCAGCAGTTCGGATCAGCCCCAGCATTTT. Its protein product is CASSSDQPQHF.